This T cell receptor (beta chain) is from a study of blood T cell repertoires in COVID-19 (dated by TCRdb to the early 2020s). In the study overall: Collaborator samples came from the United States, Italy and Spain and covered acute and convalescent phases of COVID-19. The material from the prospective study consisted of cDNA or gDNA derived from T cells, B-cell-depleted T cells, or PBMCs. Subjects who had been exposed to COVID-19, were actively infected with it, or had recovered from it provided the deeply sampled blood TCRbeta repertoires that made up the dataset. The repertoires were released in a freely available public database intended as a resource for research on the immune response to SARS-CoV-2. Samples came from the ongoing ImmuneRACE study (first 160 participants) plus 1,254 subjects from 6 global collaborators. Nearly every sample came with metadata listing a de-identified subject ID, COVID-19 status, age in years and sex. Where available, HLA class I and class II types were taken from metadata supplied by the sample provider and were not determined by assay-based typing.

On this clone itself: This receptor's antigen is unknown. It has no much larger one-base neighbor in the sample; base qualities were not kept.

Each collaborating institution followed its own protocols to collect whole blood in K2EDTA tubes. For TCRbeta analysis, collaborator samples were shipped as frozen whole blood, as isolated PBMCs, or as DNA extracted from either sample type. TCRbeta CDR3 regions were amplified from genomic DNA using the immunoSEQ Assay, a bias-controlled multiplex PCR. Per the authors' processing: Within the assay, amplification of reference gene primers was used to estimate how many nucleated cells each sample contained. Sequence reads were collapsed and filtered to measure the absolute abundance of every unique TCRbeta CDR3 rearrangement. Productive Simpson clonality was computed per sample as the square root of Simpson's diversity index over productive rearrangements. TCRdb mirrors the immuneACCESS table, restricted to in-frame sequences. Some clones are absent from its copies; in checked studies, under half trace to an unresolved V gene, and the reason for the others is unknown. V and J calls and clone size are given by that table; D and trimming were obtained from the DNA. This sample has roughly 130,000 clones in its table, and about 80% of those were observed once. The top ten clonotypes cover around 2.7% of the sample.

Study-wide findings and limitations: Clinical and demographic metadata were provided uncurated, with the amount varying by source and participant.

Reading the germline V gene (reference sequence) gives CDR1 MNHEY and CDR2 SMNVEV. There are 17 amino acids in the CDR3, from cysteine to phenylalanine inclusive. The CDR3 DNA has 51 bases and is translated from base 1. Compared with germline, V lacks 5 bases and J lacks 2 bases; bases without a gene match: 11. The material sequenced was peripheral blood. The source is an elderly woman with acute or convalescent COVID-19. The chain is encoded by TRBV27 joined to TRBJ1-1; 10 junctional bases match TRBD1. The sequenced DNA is TGTGCCAGCAGTGTCCGGGACAGGGGACCTATAAACACTGAAGCTTTCTTT. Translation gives CASSVRDRGPINTEAFF.